The present T cell receptor (beta chain) was sequenced within a study of cytomegalovirus exposure and HLA in healthy donors. Study at large: The 120 validation repertoires were produced on the same platform as the 650 or so repertoires of the first cohort. This was reported in a later analysis. Study observations and caveats: A later analysis found first-cohort TCR clusters tended to co-occur in the 90 to 150 validation repertoires. Specific recognition of CMV antigens was confirmed in vitro for a few chains (all CMV-associated).

In germline, CDR1 is SGDLS, CDR2 YYNGEE. The CDR3 loop spans 15 amino acids. The V gene end was trimmed by 0 bases and the J gene end by 8 bases; junction bases not matched to a gene: 5. Concerning this clone itself: Its target is unknown.

Generated by immunoSEQ multiplex PCR, the TCRdb table keeps only in-frame clones and is missing some. The table has about 180,000 clones, 86% seen once. This TCR derives from a young man in good health and CMV-seropositive. The V call is TRBV9, the J call TRBJ2-5; TRBD1 agrees at 12 bases. The sample comprised PBMCs. CDR3 region: CASSVGTGTGGTQYF. For the CDR3, the DNA is TGTGCCAGCAGCGTAGGTACTGGGACAGGGGGCACCCAGTACTTC.